What follows are 6 T cell receptor beta chains derived from one specimen sequenced in a study of human T cells and chemical hapten exposure. Time point indicated: patch test 1, 2 weeks after DPC sensitization. As to treatment: therapeutic diphenylcyclopropenone sensitization with weekly scalp DPC. TCRdb fed the RACE reads into MiXCR, producing one record per CDR3 protein. Among under 130,000 distinct CDR3 sequences listed, 8% to 13% were seen once. The specimen comprised whole blood, sampled in connection with sensitization to the hapten diphenylcyclopropenone (DPC). The receptors shown here come from a woman aged 40-49 years with alopecia areata. Some clones in this sample may be carry-over from other donors' samples.

The rearrangement joins TRBV6-1 to TRBJ2-1, with TRBD2 matching 8 bases. CDR1 and CDR2 from the germline V gene are MNHNS and SASEGT. The CDR3 has 17 residues. With V trimmed by 3 bases and J by 3 bases, 10 bases remained unmatched. DNA for the CDR3: TGTGCCAGCAGTGACCCAGCGGGAGTTACTATCTACAATGAGCAGTTCTTC. This sequence encodes CASSDPAGVTIYNEQFF.

This clonotype was seen a few times. This chain uses TRBV7-9 with TRBJ1-2, with a possible D match to TRBD1 (5 bases). Germline V gives CDR1 SEHNR, CDR2 FQNEAQ (reference sequence). With 5 bases removed from V and 2 bases from J, the gap between germline ends came to 12 bases. CDR3 length equals 14 residues. Here the CDR3 reads CASSPLGQNYGYTF. As DNA, the CDR3 is TGTGCCAGCAGCCCTCTGGGGCAGAACTATGGCTACACCTTC.

Concerning this clonotype: This may stem from a read error, because a much larger clone lies one nucleotide away. This sequence joins TRBV6-5 and TRBJ1-3; D is uncertain. The CDR3 length is 13 residues. V gave up 6 bases and J gave up 0 bases, with 6 bases separating them. Germline CDR1 reads MNHEY; CDR2 reads SVGAGI. The CDR3 here is CASRKSSGNTIYF. CDR3 nucleotide sequence: TGTGCCAGCAGGAAAAGCTCTGGAAACACCATATATTTT.

The CDR3 DNA reads TGTGCCAGCGGTGGGGGCGGGAGAATGGATGAGCAGTTCTTC. Amino acid sequence: CASGGGGRMDEQFF. V usage is TRBV6-2 or TRBV6-3 and J usage is TRBJ2-1; TRBD2 might be the D (7 bases). The CDR3 runs to 14 residues. CDR1 is MNHEY, CDR2 SVGEGT, per germline. Trimming cost V 8 bases and J 8 bases, with 19 bases left between them.

This clonotype showed up just a few times. V gene TRBV18 combines with J gene TRBJ1-5; TRBD1 matches 7 bases. Germline V CDR1 and CDR2: KGHSH, LQKENI. V dropped 4 bases and J dropped 4; count of bases not matched to a gene: 1. The CDR3 runs 13 residues. The CDR3 is CASSQTGNQPQHF. CDR3 sequence (DNA): TGTGCCAGCTCACAGACAGGGAATCAGCCCCAGCATTTT.

The gene calls are TRBV5-1 and TRBJ2-2, with 7 bases that match TRBD2. Germline V gene data show CDR1 as SGHRS and CDR2 as YFSETQ. This CDR3 comprises 13 residues. The J segment lost 1 base and the V segment lost 7 bases, leaving 1 base of the junction unmatched. In DNA, the CDR3 is TGCGCCAGCGGCGGGGGGAACACCGGGGAGCTGTTTTTT. It codes for CASGGGNTGELFF.